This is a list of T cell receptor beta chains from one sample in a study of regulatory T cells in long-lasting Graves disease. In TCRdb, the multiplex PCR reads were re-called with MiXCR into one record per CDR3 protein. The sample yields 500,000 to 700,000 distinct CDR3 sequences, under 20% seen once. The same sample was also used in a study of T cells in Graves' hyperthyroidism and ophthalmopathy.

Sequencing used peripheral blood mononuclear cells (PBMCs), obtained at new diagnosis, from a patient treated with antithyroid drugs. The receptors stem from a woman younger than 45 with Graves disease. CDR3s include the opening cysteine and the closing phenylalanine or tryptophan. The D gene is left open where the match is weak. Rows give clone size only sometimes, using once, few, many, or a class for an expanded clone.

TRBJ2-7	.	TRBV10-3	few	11	TGTGCCACCGCCGGGGCGTACGAGCAGTACTTC	CATAGAYEQYF
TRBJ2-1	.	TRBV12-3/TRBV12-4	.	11	TGTGCCAGCAGCTTTATGTATGAGCAGTTCTTC	CASSFMYEQFF
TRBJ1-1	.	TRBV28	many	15	TGTGCCAGCAGTGTTCCCTCACGGGGGTACACTGAAGCTTTCTTT	CASSVPSRGYTEAFF
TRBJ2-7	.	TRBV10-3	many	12	TGTGCCATCGGCCGGTCTCCCTACGAGCAGTACTTC	CAIGRSPYEQYF
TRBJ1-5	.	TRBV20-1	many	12	TGCAGTGCCCAAAGGAGCAATCAGCCCCAGCATTTT	CSAQRSNQPQHF
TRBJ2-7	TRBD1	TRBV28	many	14	TGTGCCAGCAGTCGCTCGACAGGGAGATACGAGCAGTACTTC	CASSRSTGRYEQYF
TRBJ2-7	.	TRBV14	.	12	TGTGCCAGCAGCATACAGGGCGGATGGCAGTACTTC	CASSIQGGWQYF
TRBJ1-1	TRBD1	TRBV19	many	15	TGTGCCAGTAGTGTACAGGGGACAATGAACACTGAAGCTTTCTTT	CASSVQGTMNTEAFF
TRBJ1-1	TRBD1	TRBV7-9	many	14	TGTGCCAGCACCATAAGACAGGGGGACACTGAAGCTTTCTTT	CASTIRQGDTEAFF
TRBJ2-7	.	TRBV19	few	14	TGTGCCAGTAGTAGTTCTGTCGGAACCTACGAGCAGTACTTC	CASSSSVGTYEQYF
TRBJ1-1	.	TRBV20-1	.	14	TGCAGTGCTAGAGCTCCGGGGGGGAACACTGAAGCTTTCTTT	CSARAPGGNTEAFF
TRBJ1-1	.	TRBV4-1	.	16	TGCGCCAGCAGCCAAAGGTGGCCTGGAACGAACACTGAAGCTTTCTTT	CASSQRWPGTNTEAFF
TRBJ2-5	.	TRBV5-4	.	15	TGTGCCAGCAGCTTGGCCGGGGTAGGTCGGGAGACCCAGTACTTC	CASSLAGVGRETQYF
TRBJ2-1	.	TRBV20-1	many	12	TGCAGTGCTAGTCCGCTATACAATGAGCAGTTCTTC	CSASPLYNEQFF